Below, one T cell receptor beta chain is given with its context. The analysis combined second doses at about 4 or about 12 weeks. The germline V and J ends were trimmed by 3 bases and 4 bases, with 19 bases remaining between them. CDR3 length: 17 residues. Germline V gene sequence: CDR1 SGHNT, CDR2 YENEEA. This entry is derived from a study of T cell responses to AZD1222 COVID-19 vaccine. Clones were sequenced by immunoSEQ multiplex PCR, and TCRdb holds only the in-frame ones, with some missing. The sample shows more than 75,000 clones, about nine tenths of them seen only once. This TCR was sampled from an adult who received the AZD1222 COVID-19 vaccine. This chain connects TRBV11-3 to TRBJ2-1; D might be TRBD1 or TRBD2, each matching 5 bases. Material: peripheral blood, obtained 28 days after the second AZD1222 dose. The chain's CDR3 is CASSLGSGKGEYNEQFF. CDR3 DNA sequence: TGTGCCAGCAGCTTGGGTTCGGGGAAAGGGGAATACAATGAGCAGTTCTTC.